This T cell receptor (beta chain) was recovered during a study of blood T cell repertoires in COVID-19. In the study overall: Acute and convalescent COVID-19 samples came from the United States, Italy and Spain.

The CDR3 totals 18 residues. Profiling relied on immunoSEQ multiplex PCR, and the TCRdb table lists in-frame clones only, not all of them. Among tens of thousands of clones listed, about 80% were seen once. This clone was detected only once. The clonotype comes from a woman aged 55-70 years with acute or convalescent COVID-19. The J gene is TRBJ2-3, the V gene TRBV21-1; TRBD1 was called by the table and not checked on the DNA. TRBV21-1 is a listed pseudogene. The specimen was peripheral blood. The CDR3: CASSKGTYRDRGTDTQYF. The CDR3 region has the DNA TGTGCCAGCAGCAAAGGGACCTACCGGGACAGGGGGACAGATACGCAGTATTTT.